Listed below are T cell receptor beta chains from one sample, sequenced in a study of T cell responses to AZD1222 COVID-19 vaccine. Assay used: immunoSEQ multiplex PCR; TCRdb lists only in-frame clones, some missing. The sample shows roughly 130,000 clones, about 86% of them seen only once. The material sequenced was peripheral blood, taken on day 0 of AZD1222 vaccination. The origin of the receptors is an adult in good health. Each CDR3 is given with its conserved first and last residue. The D gene is left open where the match is weak. Where a row states a size, it is once, few, many or the class of an expanded clone; other rows omit it.

TRBD1 | TRBJ2-5 | - | 16 | TRBV6-5 | CASSYFAQDRGETQYF | TGTGCCAGCAGTTACTTTGCCCAGGACAGGGGAGAGACCCAGTACTTC
- | TRBJ1-1 | - | 12 | TRBV19 | CASSFPGTEAFF | TGTGCCAGTAGTTTCCCGGGCACTGAAGCTTTCTTT
TRBD1 | TRBJ1-5 | - | 18 | TRBV18 | CASSPTGQGVYSNQPQHF | TGTGCCAGCTCACCAACGGGACAGGGAGTCTATAGCAATCAGCCCCAGCATTTT
- | TRBJ2-5 | few | 14 | TRBV28 | CASRPRGFRETQYF | TGTGCCAGCAGACCCAGGGGATTTAGGGAGACCCAGTACTTC
- | TRBJ1-4 | - | 14 | TRBV5-1 | CASSLDGANEKLFF | TGCGCCAGCAGCTTGGATGGGGCTAATGAAAAACTGTTTTTT
TRBD2 | TRBJ2-3 | - | 14 | TRBV5-1 | CASSTSGERGTQYF | TGCGCCAGCAGCACTAGCGGGGAGAGGGGGACGCAGTATTTT
- | TRBJ1-3 | - | 15 | TRBV7-6 | CASSLVADSGNTIYF | TGTGCCAGCAGCTTAGTGGCAGACTCTGGAAACACCATATATTTT
- | TRBJ1-1 | - | 12 | TRBV29-1 | CSAQLGVGQAFF | TGCAGCGCCCAACTTGGGGTAGGGCAAGCTTTCTTT
- | TRBJ2-3 | - | 14 | TRBV6-5 | CASSPKSGTDTQYF | TGTGCCAGCAGTCCAAAGAGTGGGACAGATACGCAGTATTTT
TRBD1 | TRBJ1-2 | - | 11 | TRBV3-1/TRBV3-2 | CASSQSTGPIF | TGTGCCAGCAGCCAATCGACAGGGCCAATCTTC
- | TRBJ1-2 | - | 15 | TRBV28 | CASTGPGRGNYGYTF | TGTGCCAGCACCGGGCCGGGGAGGGGGAACTATGGCTACACCTTC
- | TRBJ1-3 | - | 14 | TRBV7-8 | CASSLDIPGNTIYF | TGTGCCAGCAGCCTAGACATCCCTGGAAACACCATATATTTT
TRBD2 | TRBJ2-3 | - | 16 | TRBV27 | CASSLTSGGSTDTQYF | TGTGCCAGCAGTTTGACTAGCGGGGGGAGCACAGATACGCAGTATTTT
- | TRBJ2-2 | - | 15 | TRBV7-9 | CASSLGQENTGELFF | TGTGCCAGCAGCTTAGGCCAGGAGAACACCGGGGAGCTGTTTTTT
- | TRBJ2-6 | - | 15 | TRBV18 | CASSPPGAGANVLTF | TGTGCCAGCTCACCACCGGGCGCGGGGGCCAACGTCCTGACTTTC
- | TRBJ2-2 | - | 13 | TRBV6-5 | CASRRSEDRELFF | TGTGCCAGCAGGCGCTCGGAGGATCGGGAGCTGTTTTTT
- | TRBJ1-1 | once | 13 | TRBV28 | CASSLSQGPEAFF | TGTGCCAGCAGTTTATCTCAGGGGCCTGAAGCTTTCTTT
- | TRBJ1-2 | - | 14 | TRBV19 | CASSIIPGGRGYTF | TGTGCCAGTAGTATAATCCCCGGGGGGAGAGGCTACACCTTC